This T cell receptor beta chain originates from a study of T cells after posttransplantation cyclophosphamide. Study findings and constraints: Skin or GI-infiltrating T cells shared few TRB sequences with blood. Recipient CMV seropositivity and CMV reactivation strongly tracked TRB clonality. Later post-transplant blood repertoires were often dominated by donor CD8+ memory clones.

The related graft donor's blood sample was taken on the day of bone marrow donation. The protocol was immunoSEQ multiplex PCR, while the TCRdb copy is restricted to in-frame clones and leaves out a portion. Recorded here are about 38,000 clones, none singletons. Many counts were recorded for this clone. Its antigen is not identified. V lost 5 bases and J lost 7; bases outside the gene matches: 12. The CDR3 length is 17 residues. The clonotype originates from a man aged 30 to 39 in good health and a related stem cell transplant donor. J is TRBJ2-1 and V is TRBV12-3 or TRBV12-4; 12 bases align to TRBD1. Sequencing was carried out using PBMCs. The CDR3 sequence: CASSASRGTGGLNEQFF. The DNA of the CDR3 is TGTGCCAGCAGTGCCAGTCGGGGGACAGGGGGCTTGAATGAGCAGTTCTTC.